The rows below give T cell receptor beta chains drawn from one sample of a study of cytomegalovirus exposure and HLA in healthy donors. Some clones are missing from TCRdb's copy, which holds only in-frame ones; the method was immunoSEQ multiplex PCR. The sample has 120,000 to 150,000 clones; 75% to 80% are singletons. Sequenced input: PBMCs. All receptors derive from a woman in her thirties in good health and CMV-seronegative. Both conserved end residues are part of each CDR3. A D gene is named only where the DNA matches it firmly. Size is omitted from some rows. Given values are once, few, many or a class for expanded clones.

V,D,J,size,CDR3,DNA
TRBV28,-,TRBJ1-2,-,CASSKRTAQSLGYTF,TGTGCCAGCAGTAAGAGGACAGCCCAAAGCTTAGGCTACACCTTC
TRBV27,TRBD1,TRBJ2-7,-,CASNAGTGSSYEQYF,TGTGCCAGCAACGCCGGGACAGGGAGCTCCTACGAGCAGTACTTC
TRBV7-6,-,TRBJ2-7,-,CASSLGGPSSYEQYF,TGTGCCAGCAGCTTAGGCGGGCCGTCATCCTACGAGCAGTACTTC
TRBV6-5,TRBD1,TRBJ1-2,-,CASTQGTGYYGYTF,TGTGCCAGCACGCAGGGGACAGGGTACTATGGCTACACCTTC
TRBV15,-,TRBJ1-2,-,CATSRDRSPGNYGYTF,TGTGCCACCAGCAGAGATCGATCCCCCGGGAACTATGGCTACACCTTC
TRBV6-5,-,TRBJ2-7,-,CASSYEESYEQYF,TGTGCCAGCAGTTACGAGGAATCCTACGAGCAGTACTTC
TRBV4-1,TRBD1,TRBJ2-7,-,CASSQLQGAYEQYF,TGCGCCAGCAGCCAACTACAGGGGGCCTACGAGCAGTACTTC
TRBV5-1,-,TRBJ2-2,-,CASSAENTGELFF,TGCGCCAGCAGTGCAGAGAACACCGGGGAGCTGTTTTTT
TRBV6-1,TRBD1,TRBJ1-2,-,CASSLGQGGYGYTF,TGTGCCAGCAGTCTCGGACAGGGAGGCTATGGCTACACCTTC
TRBV5-1,-,TRBJ1-3,-,CASSLAEVSGNTIYF,TGCGCCAGCAGCTTGGCGGAGGTCTCTGGAAACACCATATATTTT
TRBV19,TRBD1,TRBJ1-2,-,CASRTDRVVGGYTF,TGTGCCAGTAGGACCGACAGGGTCGTTGGAGGCTACACCTTC
TRBV10-3,-,TRBJ2-1,-,CAISLDGSSYNEQFF,TGTGCCATCAGTCTGGACGGGAGCTCCTACAATGAGCAGTTCTTC
TRBV9,TRBD1,TRBJ2-7,-,CASSVGQGEQYF,TGTGCCAGCAGCGTAGGACAGGGCGAGCAGTACTTC
TRBV6-5,TRBD1,TRBJ1-2,-,CASSLERQGKGYTF,TGTGCCAGCAGCCTCGAGAGACAGGGCAAGGGCTACACCTTC
TRBV25-1,-,TRBJ1-4,-,CASSETLQVQKLFF,TGTGCCAGCAGTGAGACACTGCAGGTGCAAAAACTGTTTTTT
TRBV2,TRBD2,TRBJ2-3,-,CASRGSGGNTDTQYF,TGTGCCAGCAGGGGTAGCGGGGGGAACACAGATACGCAGTATTTT
TRBV19,-,TRBJ1-2,once,CASTFRGADYGYTF,TGTGCCAGTACTTTTCGGGGGGCTGACTATGGCTACACCTTC
TRBV30,TRBD1,TRBJ1-1,-,CATDRGMNTEAFF,TGTGCCACCGACAGGGGAATGAACACTGAAGCTTTCTTT
TRBV7-6,-,TRBJ1-1,-,CASSLRGGTEAFF,TGTGCCAGCAGCCTTAGGGGGGGGACTGAAGCTTTCTTT
TRBV6-5,TRBD2,TRBJ2-3,-,CASSYGTSGGQDTQYF,TGTGCCAGCAGTTACGGGACTAGCGGGGGGCAAGATACGCAGTATTTT
TRBV4-2,-,TRBJ1-1,-,CASSQDEGLNTEAFF,TGTGCCAGCAGCCAAGATGAGGGTCTGAACACTGAAGCTTTCTTT
TRBV2,-,TRBJ2-2,few,CATQGILRTGELFF,TGTGCCACCCAGGGTATTTTACGAACCGGGGAGCTGTTTTTT
TRBV30,-,TRBJ2-1,-,CAWSVRGYNEQFF,TGTGCCTGGAGTGTGCGGGGATACAATGAGCAGTTCTTC
TRBV2,TRBD1,TRBJ1-5,-,CASNIGGAGIQPQHF,TGTGCCAGCAACATAGGGGGCGCCGGTATTCAGCCCCAGCATTTT
TRBV10-2,TRBD1,TRBJ2-3,-,CASRFGTGSNVVTQYF,TGCGCCAGCAGGTTCGGGACAGGGTCCAATGTGGTTACGCAGTATTTT
TRBV7-2,-,TRBJ1-1,few,CASSLAGRGTEAFF,TGTGCCAGCAGCTTGGCAGGCAGGGGCACTGAAGCTTTCTTT
TRBV11-2,TRBD1,TRBJ2-7,-,CASSFFAGTGYEQYF,TGTGCCAGCAGCTTCTTCGCCGGGACAGGCTACGAGCAGTACTTC
TRBV6-5,-,TRBJ1-2,-,CAAREVGSGYTF,TGTGCCGCCAGGGAGGTAGGGAGTGGCTACACCTTC